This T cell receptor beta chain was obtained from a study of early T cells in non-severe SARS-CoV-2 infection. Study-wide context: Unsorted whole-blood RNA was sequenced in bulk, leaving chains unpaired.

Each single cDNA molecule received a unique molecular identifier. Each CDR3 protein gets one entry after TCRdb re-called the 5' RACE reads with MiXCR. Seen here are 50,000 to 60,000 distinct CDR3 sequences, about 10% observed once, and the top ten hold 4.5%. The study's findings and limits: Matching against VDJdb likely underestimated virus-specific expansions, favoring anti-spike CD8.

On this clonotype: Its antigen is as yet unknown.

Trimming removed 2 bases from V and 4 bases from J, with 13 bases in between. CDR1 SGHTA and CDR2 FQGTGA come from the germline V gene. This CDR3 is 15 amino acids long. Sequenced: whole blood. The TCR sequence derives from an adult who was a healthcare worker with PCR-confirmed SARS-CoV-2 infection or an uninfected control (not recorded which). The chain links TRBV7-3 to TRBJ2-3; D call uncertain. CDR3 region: CASSLDPSRADTQYF. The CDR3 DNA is TGTGCCAGCAGCTTAGATCCTTCACGTGCAGATACGCAGTATTTT.